The rows below give T cell receptor beta chains drawn from one sample of a study of T cells after yellow fever vaccination. One entry per CDR3 protein, called by TCRdb with MiXCR from the 5' RACE reads. Of 450,000 to 550,000 distinct CDR3 sequences in the sample, about a fifth were seen once. The specimen was PBMCs, collected approximately 22 days after the first yellow fever vaccination. The origin of the receptors is a man aged 18 to 30 who received the YFV17D yellow fever vaccine. The conserved cysteine and the conserved F or W are not part of the CDR3 here. Clone size is shown for a subset of rows, as once, few, many or a class of expanded clone.

TRBV11-2,-,ASTLLGGMGETQY
TRBV5-1,few,ASSLGGVLGETQY
TRBV20-1,few,SALTQGAYEQY
TRBV5-1,-,ASAWTDYGYT
TRBV12-3/TRBV12-4,-,ASRPGQKANEQF
TRBV5-5,few,ASSLDGGHQPQH
TRBV11-2,-,ASRRQGWLAGGKNIQY
TRBV7-2,many,ASSSPTSGGSYEQY
TRBV5-1,many,ASSLGQGTYGYT
TRBV6-2/TRBV6-3,few,ASSYGGTSAQTQY
TRBV3-1,-,ASSQDPRGNQPQH
TRBV12-3/TRBV12-4,few,ASSSYSGGNTDTQY
TRBV11-2,few,ASSLDTPNEQF
TRBV27,-,ASSLSGQVYEQY
TRBV5-5,-,ASSPGRTSGETQY
TRBV20-1,once,SAKWVNSYNEQF
TRBV13,-,ASSLVSYEVRGSGRGKGEQY
TRBV9,few,ASSPRGLMNEQF
TRBV20-1,many,SAPGLAAYNEQF
TRBV5-1,-,ASSSGDKSSYEQY
TRBV21-1,few,ASSDRGTGGPDTQY
TRBV25-1,-,ASSQVDGNTIY
TRBV5-6,-,ASSFWVGISNQPQH
TRBV7-2,-,ASSPPASNEQF
TRBV7-9,-,ASSSFNQPQH
TRBV27,-,ASIPEAGSLNTEAF
TRBV6-5,many,ASSYRQGDYEQY
TRBV28,few,ASSRDFSYEQY
TRBV9,-,ASSQWGGDTGELF